This TCR beta chain was identified in a study of blood T cell repertoires in COVID-19. Overall study: Sample material is recorded as cDNA or gDNA derived from T cells, B-cell-depleted T cells, or PBMCs.

All enrollees were about 18 to 89 years old and from roughly 22 US areas. Recovered participants had two consecutive negative NP/OP PCR tests, healthcare professional clearance, or symptom resolution. The V gene lost 8 bases and the J gene lost 0 bases, with 8 bases spanning the gap. Germline CDR1 is SEHNR and CDR2 is FQNEAQ (reference sequence). The CDR3 length is 13 residues. Profiling relied on immunoSEQ multiplex PCR, and the TCRdb table lists in-frame clones only, not all of them. In the table there are roughly 400,000 clones, about 90% of which are singletons. The TCR comes from a man younger than 35 who had recovered from COVID-19. The material sequenced was PBMCs or T cells enriched from blood (not recorded which). This sequence joins TRBV7-9 and TRBJ1-5; D gene ambiguous. The CDR3 spells CASSGYSNQPQHF. CDR3 nucleotides: TGTGCCAGCTCGGGTTATAGCAATCAGCCCCAGCATTTT.